The 18 T cell receptor beta chains given below trace back to one sample, sequenced in a study of blood T cell repertoires in COVID-19. Assay: immunoSEQ multiplex PCR; the TCRdb copy retains only in-frame clones and omits some. The sample contains roughly 250,000 clones, about 90% of which appear only once. Material: peripheral blood. The source of these receptors is a woman between 50 and 59 years old with acute or convalescent COVID-19.

The chain recombines TRBV18 with TRBJ2-1; possible D gene TRBD2, 5 bases. This CDR3 has 15 residues. Deletions cut 4 bases from V and 7 bases from J, with 17 bases between. Germline CDR1 and CDR2: KGHSH and LQKENI. CDR3 nucleotide sequence: TGTGCCAGCTCACTTATAGGCGAACCGGGGAATGAGCAGTTCTTC. Amino acids: CASSLIGEPGNEQFF.

V gene TRBV30 combines with J gene TRBJ1-1; the D is unclear. Trimming pared 2 bases from V and 5 bases from J, leaving 9 bases between. The CDR3 runs 12 residues. CDR1 GTSNPN and CDR2 SVGIG come from the germline V gene (reference sequence). CDR3 region: CAWSHSWTEAFF. The CDR3 DNA reads TGTGCCTGGAGTCACTCGTGGACTGAAGCTTTCTTT.

J is TRBJ1-6 and V is TRBV5-1, with 9 bases identical to TRBD1. The germline V gene encodes CDR1 SGHRS and CDR2 YFSETQ. There are 19 residues in the CDR3. V gave up 1 base and J gave up 7 bases; unmatched junction bases: 15. The CDR3 coding sequence is TGCGCCAGCAGCTTGACTTGGACAGGGGTGGGTGTGGGAAATTCACCCCTCCACTTT. It translates to CASSLTWTGVGVGNSPLHF.

The chain combines TRBV28 with TRBJ1-3, with D perhaps matching TRBD1 (6 bases). The germline gives CDR1 MDHEN, CDR2 SYDVKM. The CDR3 has 17 amino acids. The ends were cut back, 1 base at V and 4 bases at J, with 17 bases in the middle. CDR3 bases: TGTGCCAGCAGTTTATCACGTTGGGGGCGAAGAGGAAACACCATATATTTT. Amino acid sequence: CASSLSRWGRRGNTIYF.

Here the CDR3 DNA reads TGTGCCAGCAGTTCCAAGACCGGGCAGCCCCAGCATTTT. This encodes CASSSKTGQPQHF. The chain recombines TRBV27 with TRBJ1-5; D unclear. CDR3 length: 13 residues. Trimming pared 4 bases from V and 7 bases from J, leaving 11 bases between. The germline CDR1 and CDR2 sequences are MNHEY and SMNVEV (reference sequence).

The chain is built from TRBV29-1 and TRBJ1-2, with TRBD1 matching 8 bases. V was clipped by 7 bases and J by 8 bases; unmatched bases: 12. CDR3 size: 13 residues. Germline V gene sequence: CDR1 SQVTM, CDR2 ANQGSEA. The CDR3 DNA sequence: TGCAGCGGCGACAGGGGCTCAGCTGGCGGCTACACCTTC. Translating it yields CSGDRGSAGGYTF. The full variable domain, rest sourced from reference TRBV29-1 and TRBJ1-2, is SAVISQKPSRDICQRGTSLTIQCQVDSQVTMMFWYRQQPGQSLTLIATANQGSEATYESGFVIDKFPISRPNLTFSTLTVSNMSPEDSSIYLCSGDRGSAGGYTFGSGTRLTVV.

This clone was detected only once. Possible read error: a much larger clone is one base away. J is TRBJ1-2 and V is TRBV7-9; TRBD1 matches 9 bases. Germline V CDR1 and CDR2: SEHNR, FQNEAQ (reference sequence). The CDR3 is made up of 13 amino acids. The ends lost 5 bases at V and 5 bases at J; junction bases unmatched: 3. CDR3 region: CASSLGQGYGYTF. CDR3 in DNA: TGTGCCAGCAGCCTGGGACAGGGTTATGGCTACACCTTC.

The chain employs TRBV28 and TRBJ1-1, with D tentatively TRBD1 (6 bases). Germline CDR1 reads MDHEN; CDR2 reads SYDVKM. Trimming stripped 2 bases from V and 6 bases from J, with 10 bases between. The CDR3 runs 13 residues. The CDR3 region has the DNA TGTGCCAGCAGTTTACACAGGGCATCTGAAGCTTTCTTT. This gives the protein CASSLHRASEAFF. The full variable domain, with the rest looked up from reference TRBV28 and TRBJ1-1, is DVKVTQSSRYLVKRTGEKVFLECVQDMDHENMFWYRQDPGLGLRLIYFSYDVKMKEKGDIPEGYSVSREKKERFSLILESASTNQTSMYLCASSLHRASEAFFGQGTRLTVV.

This rearrangement joins TRBV14 to TRBJ1-2, with 9 bases that match TRBD1. The J segment lost 7 bases and the V segment lost 5 bases, leaving 8 bases of the junction unmatched. Germline CDR1 is SGHDN and CDR2 is FVKESK. The CDR3 extends over 14 amino acids. In nucleotides, the CDR3 is TGTGCCAGCAGCGTCCGGGACAGGGTTGGTGGCTACACCTTC. Protein product: CASSVRDRVGGYTF.

This chain joins TRBV14 and TRBJ1-3; D gene ambiguous. This CDR3 has 14 amino acids. Germline CDR1 is SGHDN and CDR2 is FVKESK. Trimming took off 8 bases at V and 0 bases at J, with 11 bases between the two ends. The DNA of the CDR3 is TGTGCCAGCCGGAGGACTTACTCTGGAAACACCATATATTTT. As protein: CASRRTYSGNTIYF.

The rearrangement uses TRBV4-2 and TRBJ2-1; TRBD2 matches 9 bases. The CDR3 has 16 residues. V dropped 1 base and J dropped 8; count of bases not matched to a gene: 9. CDR1 and CDR2 from the germline V gene are LGHNA and YNFKEQ. CDR3 DNA: TGTGCCAGCAGCCAAGCAGGACTAGCGACCTTGGATGAGCAGTTCTTC. It encodes CASSQAGLATLDEQFF.

The chain couples TRBV27 to TRBJ2-3, with a possible D match to TRBD1 (6 bases). The ends were cut back, 6 bases at V and 4 bases at J, with 8 bases in the middle. Germline CDR1 reads MNHEY; CDR2 reads SMNVEV (reference sequence). The CDR3 totals 12 residues. The CDR3: CASSTGPDTQYF. CDR3 DNA: TGTGCCAGCAGCACAGGGCCAGATACGCAGTATTTT.

The chain recombines TRBV5-1 with TRBJ1-4, with 9 nucleotides matching TRBD1. Germline CDR1 SGHRS, CDR2 YFSETQ. V dropped 8 bases and J dropped 7; count of bases not matched to a gene: 12. The CDR3 is 15 amino acids. CDR3 in DNA: TGCGCCAGTACTACACTTCCGGGACAGGGTGAAAAACTGTTTTTT. This gives the protein CASTTLPGQGEKLFF. The entire variable domain, with the rest obtained from reference TRBV5-1 and TRBJ1-4, is as follows: KAGVTQTPRYLIKTRGQQVTLSCSPISGHRSVSWYQQTPGQGLQFLFEYFSETQRNKGNFPGRFSGRQFSNSRSEMNVSTLELGDSALYLCASTTLPGQGEKLFFGSGTQLSVL.

The sample holds one count of this clone. This chain links TRBV9 with TRBJ2-7, with TRBD1 identical over 11 bases. This CDR3 contains 20 residues. Germline lookup yields CDR1 SGDLS and CDR2 YYNGEE. The V gene end was trimmed by 0 bases and the J gene end by 0 bases; junction bases not matched to a gene: 14. CDR3 amino acids: CASSVDAGTGGHTFSYEQYF. CDR3 nucleotides: TGTGCCAGCAGCGTAGATGCCGGGACAGGGGGTCATACGTTCTCCTACGAGCAGTACTTC.

The chain employs TRBV11-2 and TRBJ2-2; 11 bases align to TRBD2. The junction had 5 bases not matched to a gene; V was cut back by 5 bases and J by 0 bases. The CDR3 runs to 17 residues. Looked up from germline, CDR1 is SGHAT and CDR2 is FQNNGV. The CDR3 loop is CASSPLAGGTNTGELFF. CDR3 DNA: TGTGCCAGCAGCCCTCTAGCGGGAGGAACGAACACCGGGGAGCTGTTTTTT.

DNA of the CDR3: TGTGCCAGCAGACTTCGACAGGAAGGGGCCACACCTCGCACAGATACGCAGTATTTT. Its translation is CASRLRQEGATPRTDTQYF. This chain uses TRBV7-3 with TRBJ2-3; D may be TRBD1 (6 bases). V lost 6 bases, J lost 1 base, and 26 bases lay in between. CDR3 length: 19 residues. CDR1 and CDR2 from the germline V gene are SGHTA and FQGTGA. Full variable domain (rest looked up from reference TRBV7-3 and TRBJ2-3): GAGVSQTPSNKVTEKGKYVELRCDPISGHTALYWYRQSLGQGPEFLIYFQGTGAADDSGLPNDRFFAVRPEGSVSTLKIQRTERGDSAVYLCASRLRQEGATPRTDTQYFGPGTRLTVL.

This clone was picked up one time. This chain connects TRBV11-2 to TRBJ2-1, with 11 bases identical to TRBD2. This CDR3 region has 17 residues. J was trimmed by 0 bases and V by 5 bases; bases with no gene match: 6. CDR1 is SGHAT and CDR2 is FQNNGV in the germline V gene. CDR3 DNA sequence: TGTGCCAGCAGCCCCAGACTAGCGGGGAGCTCCTACAATGAGCAGTTCTTC. Residues: CASSPRLAGSSYNEQFF. Combining the CDR3 with reference TRBV11-2 and TRBJ2-1 gives the whole variable domain EAGVAQSPRYKIIEKRQSVAFWCNPISGHATLYWYQQILGQGPKLLIQFQNNGVVDDSQLPKDRFSAERLKGVDSTLKIQPAKLEDSAVYLCASSPRLAGSSYNEQFFGPGTRLTVL.

V is TRBV28 and J is TRBJ2-5; D might be TRBD1 (7 bases). The length of the CDR3 is 13 residues. From germline, CDR1 is MDHEN and CDR2 SYDVKM. V was pared by 10 bases and J by 5 bases, with 17 bases between. CDR3 coding DNA: TGTGCCACTGAGGAGGGGGCTGGGGAGACCCAGTACTTC. This codes for CATEEGAGETQYF.